The 17 T cell receptor beta chains given below trace back to one sample, sequenced in a study of blood T cell repertoires in COVID-19. Assay: immunoSEQ multiplex PCR; the TCRdb copy retains only in-frame clones and omits some. Of about 120,000 clones in the sample, 81% were seen once. Sequenced material: peripheral blood. These TCRs come from a man under 40 with COVID-19, enrolled during active disease.

V usage is TRBV19 and J usage is TRBJ1-6; D is unresolved. With 5 bases removed from V and 6 bases from J, the gap between germline ends came to 8 bases. CDR3 length: 13 amino acids. Per the germline V gene, CDR1 is LNHDA and CDR2 is SQIVND (reference sequence). The CDR3 DNA is TGTGCCAGTAGTGTAGGGCCTAATTCACCCCTCCACTTT. It is translated as CASSVGPNSPLHF.

The rearrangement uses TRBV12-5 and TRBJ2-3; 9 bases fit TRBD2. Germline V gene sequence: CDR1 LGHNT, CDR2 FRNRAP. The V gene end was trimmed by 7 bases and the J gene end by 2 bases; junction bases not matched to a gene: 7. The CDR3 spans 15 residues. In DNA, the CDR3 is TGTGCTAGTGCCGGGGGACTAGCATCCACAGATACGCAGTATTTT. Amino acids: CASAGGLASTDTQYF.

The chain recombines TRBV14 with TRBJ2-2; no firm D call. In germline, CDR1 is SGHDN, CDR2 FVKESK. The CDR3 sequence is 13 residues long. The germline V and J ends were trimmed by 3 bases and 7 bases, with 9 bases remaining between them. The DNA of the CDR3 is TGTGCCAGCAGCCAGTTGGGCAACGGGGAGCTGTTTTTT. Amino acids: CASSQLGNGELFF. The full variable domain, rest sourced from reference TRBV14 and TRBJ2-2, is EAGVTQFPSHSVIEKGQTVTLRCDPISGHDNLYWYRRVMGKEIKFLLHFVKESKQDESGMPNNRFLAERTGGTYSTLKVQPAELEDSGVYFCASSQLGNGELFFGEGSRLTVL.

As to this clone: Within the sample, other DNA sequences also encode this same CDR3. The rearrangement joins TRBV6-6 to TRBJ2-7; TRBD2 matches at 9 bases. The CDR3 has 15 residues. The J segment lost 2 bases and the V segment lost 4 bases, leaving 6 bases of the junction unmatched. Germline values: CDR1 MNHNY, CDR2 SVGAGI (reference sequence). CDR3 in amino acids: CASSSPTSGTYEQYF. The DNA of the CDR3 is TGTGCCAGCAGTTCCCCGACTAGCGGCACCTACGAGCAGTACTTC.

The chain couples TRBV21-1 to TRBJ2-3; the DNA was not used to check the table's D call, TRBD1. TRBV21-1 is flagged as a pseudogene. This CDR3 is built from 20 residues. CDR3 sequence reads: CASSPPDRANLLLCTDTQYF. For the CDR3, the DNA is TGTGCCAGCAGCCCACCGGACAGGGCGAATCTTCTATTATGCACAGATACGCAGTATTTT.

CDR3 loop: CASRPSGAGSYNSPLHF. The CDR3, as DNA: TGCGCCAGCAGACCCTCAGGGGCCGGCTCCTATAATTCACCCCTCCACTTT. This chain links TRBV5-1 with TRBJ1-6, with D perhaps TRBD1 (6 bases). The CDR3 is 17 residues long. Germline V gene lookup returns CDR1 SGHRS and CDR2 YFSETQ. V lost 5 bases to trimming and J lost 0 bases, with 15 bases between them.

The chain couples TRBV18 to TRBJ1-1, with 7 nucleotides matching TRBD1. Germline V gene data show CDR1 as KGHSH and CDR2 as LQKENI. Trimming at V came to 3 bases and at J to 6 bases, leaving 1 base not matched to a gene. CDR3 length equals 12 residues. This CDR3 is CASSPGTAEAFF. Here the CDR3 DNA reads TGTGCCAGCTCACCTGGGACAGCTGAAGCTTTCTTT.

The DNA for the CDR3 is TGTGCCAGCAGGGGGAGAGGAGCCGAGGAACCTAAGACCCAGTACTTC. It specifies CASRGRGAEEPKTQYF. This sequence joins TRBV5-4 and TRBJ2-5, with D perhaps matching TRBD2 (5 bases). The CDR3 extends over 16 amino acids. Per the germline V gene, CDR1 is SGHNT and CDR2 is YYREEE (reference sequence). V lost 5 bases and J 6 bases, leaving 23 bases between the germline ends.

This clone has just a few counts. The chain is built from TRBV9 and TRBJ2-1; 8 bases align to TRBD1. Germline loops: CDR1 SGDLS, CDR2 YYNGEE. V gave up 4 bases and J gave up 9 bases; unmatched junction bases: 3. The CDR3 extends over 12 amino acids. CDR3 sequence reads: CASSPTGVEQFF. CDR3 nucleotide sequence: TGTGCCAGCAGCCCGACAGGGGTTGAGCAGTTCTTC.

This clone was seen once. For the CDR3, the DNA is TGCAGCGGGACTAGCGGGGGAGGGACCTACGAGCAGTACTTC. It translates to CSGTSGGGTYEQYF. This chain links TRBV29-1 with TRBJ2-7; TRBD2 matches at 13 bases. CDR1 SQVTM and CDR2 ANQGSEA come from the germline V gene. The CDR3 totals 14 residues. The ends lost 7 bases at V and 2 bases at J; junction bases unmatched: 5.

The V gene is TRBV10-2, the J gene TRBJ2-7; 9 bases are a match to TRBD1. The CDR3 is made up of 12 amino acids. Germline assignment: CDR1 WSHSY and CDR2 SAAADI. Trimming cost V 8 bases and J 6 bases; bases outside gene matches: 5. The CDR3 region is CASRDRGGEQYF. In nucleotides, the CDR3 is TGCGCCAGCCGAGACAGGGGGGGCGAGCAGTACTTC.

The V gene is TRBV4-1, the J gene TRBJ2-7; tentative D call: TRBD2 (6 bases). Between the trimmed V and J ends, which lost 6 bases and 0 bases, there was a span of 15 bases. CDR3 length equals 15 residues. The germline gives CDR1 MGHRA, CDR2 YSYEKL. DNA for the CDR3: TGCGCCAGCAGTAACCCGGGACTTTCCTCCTACGAGCAGTACTTC. Translating it yields CASSNPGLSSYEQYF.

At least ten counts were recorded for this clone. The CDR3 nucleotides read TGTGCCAGCAGCGCGACGGACAGGGGAGGAGAATCACCCCTCCACTTT. Translating gives CASSATDRGGESPLHF. The rearrangement joins TRBV7-6 to TRBJ1-6, with 9 bases aligning to TRBD1. There are 16 residues in the CDR3. The trim removed 5 bases at V and 10 bases at J, leaving 12 bases unmatched. Germline assignment: CDR1 SGHVS and CDR2 FNYEAQ.

This chain connects TRBV19 to TRBJ2-1, with TRBD2 identical over 8 bases. This CDR3 contains 14 residues. With V trimmed by 11 bases and J by 4 bases, 10 bases remained unmatched. Per the germline V gene, CDR1 is LNHDA and CDR2 is SQIVND (reference sequence). The CDR3 nucleotides read TGTGCCGCAAGAAAGCGGGGGCCTTACAATGAGCAGTTCTTC. This sequence encodes CAARKRGPYNEQFF.

This clone was observed many times. This chain links TRBV5-5 with TRBJ2-7, with D maybe TRBD2 (6 bases). The germline gives CDR1 SGHKS, CDR2 YYEKEE (reference sequence). The CDR3 consists of 14 residues. Between the trimmed V and J ends, which lost 3 bases and 6 bases, there was a span of 16 bases. The CDR3 region is CASSSEMRDPEQYF. The CDR3 nucleotides are TGTGCCAGCAGCTCTGAAATGCGGGATCCCGAGCAGTACTTC.

The chain recombines TRBV7-9 with TRBJ1-3; D ambiguous. Looked up from germline, CDR1 is SEHNR and CDR2 is FQNEAQ (reference sequence). The CDR3 length is 19 residues. V was cut by 3 bases and J by 0 bases, with 21 bases left in between. The CDR3 DNA sequence: TGTGCCAGCAGCTTGGGTTTCCCTCCCCCGGAGGTCTCTGGAAACACCATATATTTT. This gives the protein CASSLGFPPPEVSGNTIYF.

This clone was detected only a few times. This chain uses TRBV28 with TRBJ1-5, with 8 bases fitting TRBD1. The CDR3 is 12 amino acids. The trim removed 6 bases at V and 5 bases at J, leaving 0 bases unmatched. The germline CDR1 and CDR2 sequences are MDHEN and SYDVKM. CDR3 in amino acids: CASRTGDQPQHF. In nucleotides, the CDR3 is TGTGCCAGCAGGACAGGGGATCAGCCCCAGCATTTT.